This paragraph covers one T cell receptor beta chain sequence. Its antigen is still unknown. Each sample had two DNA replicates, 0.5 ug blood or about 1.5 ug tissue. The table came from immunoSEQ multiplex PCR; TCRdb's copy has only in-frame clones and leaves some out. The table has tens of thousands of clones, roughly 78% seen once. This sample was included in a study of early stage breast cancer tumors. On the study more broadly: The ER+/PR+/HER2- tumors included 7 or 8 ductal and four lobular carcinomas. Each sample averaged around 10-fold read coverage.

The study, taken as a whole, reports: Commonly generated sequences made up most enriched TCRB sequences shared between patients.

CDR1 and CDR2 (germline): WNHNN, SYGVQD (reference sequence). The V end lost 2 bases, the J end lost 7 bases, and 14 bases lay between the germline ends. CDR3 length: 15 amino acids. Material for sequencing was blood. This chain joins TRBV10-1 and TRBJ2-2; D not certain. This clonotype was sampled from a person in their 40s with breast cancer. The CDR3 is CASSETEPHGGELFF. DNA of the CDR3: TGCGCCAGCAGTGAGACGGAGCCGCACGGCGGGGAGCTGTTTTTT.